Listed here is a single TCR beta chain. This CDR3 has 19 residues. The sample belongs to a study of shared T cell receptors in the human thymus. Sequencing used immunoSEQ multiplex PCR; TCRdb keeps in-frame clones, though not all of them. The sample holds 550,000 to 800,000 clones, 70% to 90% seen once. The sample also formed part of further work on human thymus T cells.

This TCR was sampled from a girl less than two years old with a congenital heart defect. Material: thymocytes. The chain joins TRBV21-1 to TRBJ1-2; the table names TRBD1, a call not compared with the DNA. TRBV21-1 is a listed pseudogene. The CDR3 loop is CASSKAIRGDRAPNYGYTF. CDR3 in DNA: TGTGCCAGCAGCAAAGCCATCCGTGGGGACAGGGCGCCAAACTATGGCTACACCTTC.